The 23 T cell receptor beta chains listed next were all sequenced from one sample in a study of T-cell memory formation after mild COVID-19. One entry per CDR3 protein results from TCRdb running MiXCR on the 5' RACE reads. The sample includes under 250,000 distinct CDR3 sequences, 15% to 19% seen only once; the top ten take 2.1%. Source material: PBMCs or a T cell subset sorted from them (not recorded which). These receptors originate from an adult woman who had mild COVID-19 (a few samples of this study predate the infection). Cell type and time point are not known.

The J gene is TRBJ2-4, the V gene TRBV7-6, with D perhaps matching TRBD2 (5 bases). V lost 5 bases, J lost 8 bases, and 10 bases lay in between. The length of the CDR3 is 12 residues. The germline CDR1 and CDR2 sequences are SGHVS and FNYEAQ. The CDR3 loop reads CASSEGRDIQYF. The CDR3 nucleotides read TGTGCCAGCAGCGAGGGTAGGGACATTCAGTACTTC.

This sequence joins TRBV7-9 and TRBJ2-2, with D possibly being TRBD2 (5 bases). CDR1 is SEHNR and CDR2 is FQNEAQ in the germline V gene (reference sequence). V lost 1 base, J lost 6 bases, and 12 bases lay in between. This CDR3 has 15 residues. The CDR3 spells CASSLERVRPGELFF. The CDR3 nucleotides are TGTGCCAGCAGCTTAGAGAGGGTCCGACCCGGGGAGCTGTTTTTT.

In this sample, this clonotype turned up many times. The chain combines TRBV5-1 with TRBJ2-1; 12 nucleotides agree with TRBD2. V was clipped by 1 base and J by 7 bases; unmatched bases: 3. Germline assignment: CDR1 SGHRS and CDR2 YFSETQ. CDR3 length: 15 amino acids. This CDR3 is CASSLMLAGGNEQFF. The CDR3 region has the DNA TGCGCCAGCAGCTTGATGCTAGCGGGGGGGAATGAGCAGTTCTTC.

This clonotype appeared a few times. This rearrangement joins TRBV14 to TRBJ1-4; tentative D call: TRBD1 (5 bases). There are 14 residues in the CDR3. The V end was cut by 4 bases, the J end by 7 bases, with 13 bases between. The V gene's germline CDR1 is SGHDN and CDR2 FVKESK. Written as DNA, the CDR3 is TGTGCCAGCAGCCCAGGGCTCCGGGGTGAAAAACTGTTTTTT. Translated, it gives CASSPGLRGEKLFF.

This clonotype was detected only a few times. This chain joins TRBV12-3 or TRBV12-4 and TRBJ1-1, with 8 nucleotides matching TRBD1. V shed 7 bases and J 5 bases; nucleotides not matched to a gene: 9. This CDR3 spans 14 amino acids. The CDR3 here is CASILTGGRTEAFF. DNA for the CDR3: TGTGCCAGCATTCTCACAGGGGGTAGGACTGAAGCTTTCTTT.

This clonotype was recorded many times. The genes are TRBV7-2 and TRBJ2-3; D is perhaps TRBD2 (6 bases). CDR3 length: 13 amino acids. Trimming took 5 bases from V and 4 from J, leaving 10 bases between them. The germline gives CDR1 SGHTA, CDR2 FQGNSA. Here the CDR3 DNA reads TGTGCCAGCAGCATCTCGGGGGCAGATACGCAGTATTTT. This gives the protein CASSISGADTQYF. The entire variable domain, with the rest obtained from reference TRBV7-2 and TRBJ2-3, is as follows: GAGVSQSPSNKVTEKGKDVELRCDPISGHTALYWYRQSLGQGLEFLIYFQGNSAPDKSGLPSDRFSAERTGGSVSTLTIQRTQQEDSAVYLCASSISGADTQYFGPGTRLTVL.

In its sample, this clonotype was seen a few times. This chain connects TRBV11-2 to TRBJ1-4, with D perhaps matching TRBD1 (5 bases). Germline V gene lookup returns CDR1 SGHAT and CDR2 FQNNGV. V was trimmed by 5 bases and J by 8 bases, leaving 18 bases between them. CDR3 length: 15 amino acids. CDR3 sequence: CASSTNRNRPEKLFF. CDR3 in DNA: TGTGCCAGCAGCACGAACAGGAATCGCCCCGAAAAACTGTTTTTT.

This clonotype was detected a few times. The chain combines TRBV5-1 with TRBJ2-1; TRBD2 aligns across 13 bases. The CDR3 is 17 residues long. The trim removed 0 bases at V and 4 bases at J, leaving 4 bases unmatched. Germline-derived CDR1 and CDR2 are SGHRS and YFSETQ. In DNA, the CDR3 is TGCGCCAGCAGCTTGGGGACTAGCGGGGGCGCATACAATGAGCAGTTCTTC. It codes for CASSLGTSGGAYNEQFF. The complete variable domain, with remaining parts taken from reference TRBV5-1 and TRBJ2-1, reads KAGVTQTPRYLIKTRGQQVTLSCSPISGHRSVSWYQQTPGQGLQFLFEYFSETQRNKGNFPGRFSGRQFSNSRSEMNVSTLELGDSALYLCASSLGTSGGAYNEQFFGPGTRLTVL.

This clonotype has only a few counts. The chain recombines TRBV12-3 or TRBV12-4 with TRBJ1-5; no clear D gene. The CDR3 consists of 13 residues. V lost 3 bases and J lost 15, with 18 bases in between. The CDR3 loop is CASSLERRDNRHF. The CDR3 nucleotides are TGTGCCAGCAGTTTGGAGAGGAGAGATAACAGGCATTTT.

The J gene is TRBJ2-5, the V gene TRBV11-3; TRBD1 matches at 9 bases. This CDR3 has 15 amino acids. Germline CDR1 reads SGHNT; CDR2 reads YENEEA. The ends lost 5 bases at V and 5 bases at J; junction bases unmatched: 9. The CDR3 is CASSPGTGLRETQYF. The CDR3 DNA reads TGTGCCAGCAGCCCCGGGACAGGGCTACGGGAGACCCAGTACTTC. The full variable domain, with the rest looked up from reference TRBV11-3 and TRBJ2-5, is EAGVVQSPRYKIIEKKQPVAFWCNPISGHNTLYWYLQNLGQGPELLIRYENEEAVDDSQLPKDRFSAERLKGVDSTLKIQPAELGDSAVYLCASSPGTGLRETQYFGPGTRLLVL.

There are a few counts of this clonotype. CDR3 coding DNA: TGTGCCAGCAGCTTCGGCGAGTTCCATGAGCAGTTCTTC. Its protein is CASSFGEFHEQFF. This rearrangement joins TRBV5-6 to TRBJ2-1; D call uncertain. There are 13 residues in the CDR3. The V end was cut by 2 bases, the J end by 8 bases, with 11 bases between. Germline V gene lookup returns CDR1 SGHDT and CDR2 YYEEEE.

The J gene is TRBJ2-5, the V gene TRBV5-4; D is ambiguous. CDR3 length: 14 amino acids. Germline V gene sequence: CDR1 SGHNT, CDR2 YYREEE (reference sequence). V gave up 2 bases and J gave up 2 bases, with 10 bases separating them. In nucleotides, the CDR3 is TGTGCCAGCAGCTTTTCAAGCAGGCAAGAGACCCAGTACTTC. Translation gives CASSFSSRQETQYF. Together with reference TRBV5-4 and TRBJ2-5, the CDR3 gives the full variable domain: ETGVTQSPTHLIKTRGQQVTLRCSSQSGHNTVSWYQQALGQGPQFIFQYYREEENGRGNFPPRFSGLQFPNYSSELNVNALELDDSALYLCASSFSSRQETQYFGPGTRLLVL.

This clonotype came up many times. The chain has TRBV6-2 or TRBV6-3 and TRBJ2-1; no definite D call. V lost 2 bases and J lost 8, with 13 bases in between. Germline assignment: CDR1 MNHEY and CDR2 SVGEGT. The CDR3 is made up of 14 amino acids. The CDR3 DNA reads as TGTGCCAGCAGTTACATACTTTTGGTCGATGAGCAGTTCTTC. Its protein product is CASSYILLVDEQFF.

The chain uses TRBV12-5 and TRBJ2-2; D is unresolved. V was cut by 8 bases and J by 2 bases, with 12 bases left in between. CDR3 size: 14 residues. Per the germline V gene, CDR1 is LGHNT and CDR2 is FRNRAP. This chain's CDR3 is CASTLPLNTGELFF. The CDR3 bases are TGTGCTAGTACCTTGCCGCTCAACACCGGGGAGCTGTTTTTT.

The chain couples TRBV18 to TRBJ2-1, with 8 nucleotides matching TRBD1. Germline CDR1 is KGHSH and CDR2 is LQKENI. This CDR3 has 15 amino acids. V trimming: 0 bases; J trimming: 14 bases; junction bases outside the gene matches: 12. In DNA, the CDR3 is TGTGCCAGCTCACCACCAATGGGACAGGCGTCGCAGGAGTTCTTC. It translates to CASSPPMGQASQEFF.

This sequence joins TRBV2 and TRBJ2-7; no reliable D call. V lost 6 bases to trimming and J lost 0 bases, with 18 bases between them. The germline CDR1 and CDR2 sequences are SNHLY and FYNNEI. This CDR3 comprises 16 residues. In DNA, the CDR3 is TGTGCCAGCAGGGCAGGTTTTTCCCCTGCCTCCTACGAGCAGTACTTC. This gives the protein CASRAGFSPASYEQYF.

The chain couples TRBV19 to TRBJ1-2; 7 positions match TRBD1. The CDR3 is 18 amino acids. Trimming at V came to 7 bases and at J to 0 bases, leaving 17 bases not matched to a gene. Germline V gene sequence: CDR1 LNHDA, CDR2 SQIVND (reference sequence). CDR3: CASTPFTLRQGANYGYTF. The CDR3 DNA reads TGTGCCAGTACCCCTTTTACCCTCCGACAGGGCGCTAACTATGGCTACACCTTC.

This rearrangement joins TRBV11-3 to TRBJ2-2, with D perhaps being TRBD1 or TRBD2 (5 bases each). The CDR3 totals 15 residues. V lost 3 bases and J 6 bases, leaving 14 bases between the germline ends. Germline V gives CDR1 SGHNT, CDR2 YENEEA. The CDR3 DNA reads TGTGCCAGCAGCTTTGGGGGTCTGGCTTCCGGGGAGCTGTTTTTT. This gives the protein CASSFGGLASGELFF.

The chain employs TRBV5-1 and TRBJ2-1; D not resolved. There are 12 residues in the CDR3. Germline CDR1 and CDR2: SGHRS and YFSETQ. Trimming cost V 4 bases and J 7 bases, with 9 bases left between them. The CDR3 region is CASSPDVNEQFF. Here the CDR3 DNA reads TGCGCCAGCAGCCCGGACGTAAATGAGCAGTTCTTC.

This clonotype was counted between two and nine times. The gene calls are TRBV12-3 or TRBV12-4 and TRBJ1-2; D is unresolved. Trimming took off 1 base at V and 4 bases at J, with 10 bases between the two ends. This CDR3 has 14 amino acids. The CDR3 DNA reads TGTGCCAGCAGTTTAGATCGTACCGGCTATGGCTACACCTTC. It encodes CASSLDRTGYGYTF.

This clonotype was counted only a few times. V and J are TRBV12-3 or TRBV12-4 and TRBJ2-1; the match to TRBD2 covers 12 bases. The CDR3 extends over 17 amino acids. Unmatched junction bases numbered 11, after V lost 5 bases and J lost 6 bases. This CDR3 reads CASSPGLAGPVGNEQFF. For the CDR3, the DNA is TGTGCCAGCAGTCCAGGACTAGCGGGGCCTGTTGGCAATGAGCAGTTCTTC.

The V call is TRBV24-1, the J call TRBJ2-1; 7 nucleotides align to TRBD2. This CDR3 has 15 residues. Trimming cost V 1 base and J 5 bases; bases outside gene matches: 4. Germline V gene sequence: CDR1 KGHDR, CDR2 SFDVKD. The CDR3 is CATSDFSAGNNEQFF. The CDR3 nucleotides are TGTGCCACCAGTGATTTCTCAGCGGGGAACAATGAGCAGTTCTTC.

The chain combines TRBV6-2 or TRBV6-3 with TRBJ2-1; D is perhaps TRBD2 (5 bases). This CDR3 is built from 15 residues. CDR1 and CDR2 from the germline V gene are MNHEY and SVGEGT. The ends were cut back, 5 bases at V and 6 bases at J, with 17 bases in the middle. Here the CDR3 reads CASSDFSALLNEQFF. The CDR3 DNA reads as TGTGCCAGCAGTGACTTTAGCGCGCTGCTCAATGAGCAGTTCTTC.